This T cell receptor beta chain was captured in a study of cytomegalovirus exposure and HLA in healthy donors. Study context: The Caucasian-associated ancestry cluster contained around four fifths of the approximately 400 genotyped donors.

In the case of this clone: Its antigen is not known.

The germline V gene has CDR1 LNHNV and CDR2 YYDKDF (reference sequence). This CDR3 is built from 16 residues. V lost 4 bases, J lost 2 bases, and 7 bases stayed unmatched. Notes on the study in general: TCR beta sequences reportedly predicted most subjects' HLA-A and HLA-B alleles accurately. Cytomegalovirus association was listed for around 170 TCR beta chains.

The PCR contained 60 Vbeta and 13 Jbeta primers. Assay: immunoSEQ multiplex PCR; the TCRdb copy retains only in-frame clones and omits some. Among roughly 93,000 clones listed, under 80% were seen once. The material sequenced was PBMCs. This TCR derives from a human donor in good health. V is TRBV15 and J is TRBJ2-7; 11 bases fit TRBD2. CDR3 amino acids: CATSNGFSGRAYEQYF. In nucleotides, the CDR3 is TGTGCCACCAGCAATGGATTTAGCGGGAGGGCCTACGAGCAGTACTTC.